The 7 T cell receptor beta chains listed next were all sequenced from one sample in a study of T cell repertoires in ileal Crohn's disease. Profiling relied on immunoSEQ multiplex PCR, and the TCRdb table lists in-frame clones only, not all of them. The sample holds several thousand clones; roughly 81% are singletons and the top ten take approximately 5.9%. Material: ileal tissue. The receptor set was obtained from an adult with Crohn's disease.

The V and J genes are TRBV7-3 and TRBJ2-6; D not certain. V was clipped by 8 bases and J by 4 bases, with 9 bases between them. Per germline, CDR1 SGHTA and CDR2 FQGTGA. The CDR3 consists of 13 residues. In nucleotides, the CDR3 is TGTGCCAGCTGCCTGGCCGGGGCCAACGTCCTGACTTTC. It is translated as CASCLAGANVLTF.

The chain recombines TRBV5-1 with TRBJ1-1; D is perhaps TRBD1 (5 bases). This CDR3 has 14 residues. Germline V gene lookup returns CDR1 SGHRS and CDR2 YFSETQ. V lost 4 bases to trimming and J lost 1 base, with 11 bases between them. CDR3 DNA sequence: TGCGCCAGCAGCGGGGGGTTTGCGAACACTGAAGCTTTCTTT. It is translated as CASSGGFANTEAFF.

Here the CDR3 DNA reads TGCGCCAGCAGCTTGGTGCCTCCGGGACAAATGAACACTGAAGCTTTCTTT. It codes for CASSLVPPGQMNTEAFF. The genes are TRBV5-1 and TRBJ1-1, with D tentatively TRBD1 (6 bases). V lost 0 bases and J 0 bases, leaving 15 bases between the germline ends. This CDR3 spans 17 amino acids. Germline V gives CDR1 SGHRS, CDR2 YFSETQ.

The chain has TRBV5-4 and TRBJ1-2, with D possibly being TRBD1 (5 bases). V shed 4 bases and J shed 5 bases, with 12 bases lying between them. CDR3 length equals 13 residues. Germline CDR1 reads SGHNT; CDR2 reads YYREEE (reference sequence). CDR3 nucleotides: TGTGCCAGCAGCACTCGGGGGACTTATGGCTACACCTTC. Its protein product is CASSTRGTYGYTF. The full variable domain, in which reference TRBV5-4 and TRBJ1-2 provide the parts outside the CDR3, is ETGVTQSPTHLIKTRGQQVTLRCSSQSGHNTVSWYQQALGQGPQFIFQYYREEENGRGNFPPRFSGLQFPNYSSELNVNALELDDSALYLCASSTRGTYGYTFGSGTRLTVV.

The chain recombines TRBV5-4 with TRBJ2-7, with TRBD1 matching over 10 bases. The V and J ends lost 4 bases and 5 bases, in that order; junction bases with no gene match: 12. Germline V lookup: CDR1 SGHNT, CDR2 YYREEE (reference sequence). The length of the CDR3 is 16 residues. CDR3 protein: CASSPETGTGAHEQYF. The DNA for the CDR3 is TGTGCCAGCAGCCCGGAGACCGGGACAGGGGCTCACGAGCAGTACTTC.

The chain has TRBV5-6 and TRBJ2-1; 8 nucleotides match TRBD1. Germline assignment: CDR1 SGHDT and CDR2 YYEEEE. This CDR3 contains 18 residues. The trim removed 4 bases at V and 3 bases at J, leaving 15 bases unmatched. CDR3 sequence reads: CASSPTPPGQAGYNEQFF. The CDR3 bases are TGTGCCAGCAGCCCGACCCCACCGGGACAGGCCGGCTACAATGAGCAGTTCTTC.

The genes are TRBV2 and TRBJ2-5, with D possibly TRBD1 on 5 matching bases. The germline CDR1 and CDR2 sequences are SNHLY and FYNNEI. V was clipped by 2 bases and J by 7 bases, with 11 bases between them. This CDR3 comprises 13 residues. CDR3 nucleotides: TGTGCCAGCAGTGAAAGGCAGGGCGGGACCCAGTACTTC. It is translated as CASSERQGGTQYF.